This T cell receptor beta chain comes out of a study of cytomegalovirus exposure and HLA in healthy donors. Points from the study as a whole: Evidence from a later analysis indicated that most CMV-associated TCR beta chains looked HLA-restricted.

A note on this clone: The antigen is undetermined.

The primer mix had 60 Vbeta and 13 Jbeta primers. Using immunoSEQ multiplex PCR, the repertoire was profiled, and TCRdb retains in-frame clones only, with some absent. The listing contains roughly 120,000 clones. Trimming took off 1 base at V and 0 bases at J, with 7 bases between the two ends. The CDR3 extends over 15 amino acids. The V gene's germline CDR1 is SGHAT and CDR2 FQDESV (reference sequence). The sequence was collected from a young man in good health and CMV-seronegative. The sequenced material came from PBMCs. The chain uses TRBV11-1 and TRBJ2-1; D remains ambiguous. The CDR3 is CASSLGHSSYNEQFF. CDR3 bases: TGTGCCAGCAGCTTAGGGCATTCCTCCTACAATGAGCAGTTCTTC.